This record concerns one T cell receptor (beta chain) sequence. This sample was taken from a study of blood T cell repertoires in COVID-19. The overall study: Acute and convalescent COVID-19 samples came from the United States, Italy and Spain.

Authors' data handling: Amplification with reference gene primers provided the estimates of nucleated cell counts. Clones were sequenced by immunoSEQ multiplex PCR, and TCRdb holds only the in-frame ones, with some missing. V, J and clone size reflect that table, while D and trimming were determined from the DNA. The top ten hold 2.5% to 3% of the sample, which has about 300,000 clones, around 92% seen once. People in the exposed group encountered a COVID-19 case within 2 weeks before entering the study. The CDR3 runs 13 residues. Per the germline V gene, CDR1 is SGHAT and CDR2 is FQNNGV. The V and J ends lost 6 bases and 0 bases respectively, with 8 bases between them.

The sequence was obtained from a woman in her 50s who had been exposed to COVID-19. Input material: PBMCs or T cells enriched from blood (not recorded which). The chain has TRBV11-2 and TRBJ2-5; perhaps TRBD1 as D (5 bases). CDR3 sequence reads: CASSRQYQETQYF. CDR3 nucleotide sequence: TGTGCCAGCAGTCGACAGTACCAAGAGACCCAGTACTTC.